These 20 T cell receptor beta chains originate from one sample sequenced in a study of T cell changes during pregnancy in multiple sclerosis. TCRdb's copy holds only in-frame clones and misses some; the assay was immunoSEQ multiplex PCR. The sample yields some 93,000 clones, 85% to 95% seen once. This specimen consisted of peripheral blood, obtained after pregnancy. All receptors come from a female donor with multiple sclerosis, enrolled in a pregnancy study.

The chain is built from TRBV27 and TRBJ2-3; TRBD2 aligns across 13 bases. Germline CDR1 and CDR2: MNHEY and SMNVEV (reference sequence). The trim removed 3 bases at V and 5 bases at J, leaving 11 bases unmatched. The CDR3 length is 18 residues. Written as DNA, the CDR3 is TGTGCCAGCAGTTTTACCGGGACTAGCGGGGTTTGGGGAGATACGCAGTATTTT. Its protein product is CASSFTGTSGVWGDTQYF.

J is TRBJ1-2 and V is TRBV11-2; the D is unclear. Trimming took 0 bases from V and 8 from J, leaving 13 bases between them. The CDR3 is 14 amino acids. Germline lookup yields CDR1 SGHAT and CDR2 FQNNGV. The CDR3 region has the DNA TGTGCCAGCAGCTTAGATATAGTTTTGCGGGGCTACACCTTC. It specifies CASSLDIVLRGYTF. Full variable domain (outside the CDR3, taken from reference TRBV11-2 and TRBJ1-2): EAGVAQSPRYKIIEKRQSVAFWCNPISGHATLYWYQQILGQGPKLLIQFQNNGVVDDSQLPKDRFSAERLKGVDSTLKIQPAKLEDSAVYLCASSLDIVLRGYTFGSGTRLTVV.

The chain employs TRBV9 and TRBJ2-3, with 7 positions matching TRBD2. V dropped 4 bases and J dropped 4; count of bases not matched to a gene: 12. This CDR3 contains 16 residues. Germline CDR1 is SGDLS and CDR2 is YYNGEE. The CDR3 bases are TGTGCCAGCAGCCCTTGGGATGGACTAGGATCAGATACGCAGTATTTT. Its translation is CASSPWDGLGSDTQYF.

This chain connects TRBV5-4 to TRBJ2-2; D is possibly TRBD2 (7 bases). This CDR3 contains 14 residues. Germline loops: CDR1 SGHNT, CDR2 YYREEE (reference sequence). V lost 0 bases and J 6 bases, leaving 9 bases between the germline ends. In nucleotides, the CDR3 is TGTGCCAGCAGCTTGGTGGGGGGGCCCGGGGAGCTGTTTTTT. Its protein is CASSLVGGPGELFF.

The chain recombines TRBV11-3 with TRBJ1-6; maybe TRBD1 (6 bases). V was trimmed by 1 base and J by 10 bases, leaving 8 bases between them. CDR1 is SGHNT, CDR2 YENEEA, per germline. The CDR3 contains 13 residues. CDR3 sequence reads: CASSLGQGSPLHF. The CDR3 DNA follows: TGTGCCAGCAGCTTAGGCCAGGGGTCACCCCTCCACTTT.

V gene TRBV19 combines with J gene TRBJ1-5; the match to TRBD1 covers 9 bases. Trimming took 5 bases from V and 7 from J; bases not matched to a gene: 12. The germline V gene encodes CDR1 LNHDA and CDR2 SQIVND (reference sequence). This CDR3 has 16 amino acids. The CDR3 DNA follows: TGTGCCAGTAGTCCGGGACAGGGCACCCTGAGGCAGCCCCAGCATTTT. Amino acids: CASSPGQGTLRQPQHF.

This chain connects TRBV10-3 to TRBJ1-6; 7 nucleotides line up with TRBD1. Germline trimming cut 3 bases from V and 9 bases from J; bases unmatched to any gene: 11. CDR1 is ENHRY and CDR2 is SYGVKD in the germline V gene. The CDR3 spans 16 residues. The CDR3 spells CAISDQRQGVVSPLHF. CDR3 nucleotides: TGTGCCATCAGTGACCAAAGACAGGGCGTAGTTTCACCCCTCCACTTT.

J is TRBJ2-7 and V is TRBV19, with a weak D call TRBD2 (6 bases). CDR3 length equals 14 residues. V was trimmed by 1 base and J by 5 bases, leaving 12 bases between them. Germline CDR1 LNHDA, CDR2 SQIVND (reference sequence). The CDR3 region is CASSIAGGNNEQYF. As DNA, the CDR3 is TGTGCCAGTAGTATAGCCGGCGGGAACAACGAGCAGTACTTC.

V is TRBV28 and J is TRBJ2-3; weak D call: TRBD2 (5 bases). The germline V and J ends were trimmed by 1 base and 3 bases, with 17 bases remaining between them. This CDR3 has 17 amino acids. The V gene's germline CDR1 is MDHEN and CDR2 SYDVKM. CDR3 region: CASSLLYSVEATDTQYF. The DNA for the CDR3 is TGTGCCAGCAGTTTATTGTATAGCGTGGAAGCTACAGATACGCAGTATTTT.

This clone occurred once. V usage is TRBV6-1 and J usage is TRBJ1-6, with D maybe TRBD1 (6 bases). The CDR3 covers 15 residues. V dropped 6 bases and J dropped 3 bases, with 12 bases sitting between them. The germline gives CDR1 MNHNS, CDR2 SASEGT. This CDR3 reads CASRGASLYNSPLHF. For the CDR3, the DNA is TGTGCCAGCAGGGGGGCCAGCCTCTATAATTCACCCCTCCACTTT.

The chain has TRBV19 and TRBJ2-5; 7 positions match TRBD2. This CDR3 region has 13 residues. Germline CDR1 is LNHDA and CDR2 is SQIVND (reference sequence). The ends lost 3 bases at V and 5 bases at J; junction bases unmatched: 3. CDR3 region: CASSIGGGETQYF. The CDR3 nucleotides read TGTGCCAGTAGTATTGGGGGGGGTGAGACCCAGTACTTC.

This chain connects TRBV21-1 to TRBJ1-2. TRBV21-1 represents a pseudogene. This CDR3 is 15 amino acids long. The CDR3 DNA sequence: TGTGCCAGCAGCAGCGGGCGGCGACGGGACTATGGCTACACCTTC. The encoded protein is CASSSGRRRDYGYTF.

V usage is TRBV7-8 and J usage is TRBJ2-3; 8 bases map to TRBD1. Germline CDR1 SGHVS, CDR2 FQNEAQ. CDR3 length: 20 residues. Losses at the gene ends were 2 bases for V and 1 base for J; bases not matched to a gene: 17. CDR3 sequence (DNA): TGTGCCAGCAGCTTACCACAGCTCCCCACCGGGGACAGGCGCACAGATACGCAGTATTTT. Translation gives CASSLPQLPTGDRRTDTQYF.

This chain joins TRBV5-1 and TRBJ2-7; D uncertain. The germline V gene has CDR1 SGHRS and CDR2 YFSETQ. V was clipped by 4 bases and J by 3 bases, with 11 bases between them. This CDR3 is 13 amino acids long. CDR3 loop: CASSLREFYEQYF. CDR3 nucleotide sequence: TGCGCCAGCAGCCTCCGAGAGTTCTACGAGCAGTACTTC.

The chain links TRBV9 to TRBJ1-1; TRBD1 matches at 11 bases. This CDR3 has 13 amino acids. V shed 4 bases, J shed 10 bases, and the junction held 6 bases outside the gene matches. Germline values: CDR1 SGDLS, CDR2 YYNGEE. The chain's CDR3 is CASSRRGQGAAFF. The CDR3 DNA sequence: TGTGCCAGCAGCCGCCGCGGACAGGGGGCAGCTTTCTTT.

This chain uses TRBV7-2 with TRBJ1-1; TRBD1 is a possible D gene (6 bases). V shed 7 bases and J shed 3 bases, with 24 bases lying between them. This CDR3 has 17 residues. The germline V gene has CDR1 SGHTA and CDR2 FQGNSA. CDR3 nucleotides: TGTGCCAGCACCCCCTCCAGTGAGGGAAAGGGGGACACTGAAGCTTTCTTT. Encoded protein: CASTPSSEGKGDTEAFF. The full variable domain, in which reference TRBV7-2 and TRBJ1-1 provide the parts outside the CDR3, is GAGVSQSPSNKVTEKGKDVELRCDPISGHTALYWYRQSLGQGLEFLIYFQGNSAPDKSGLPSDRFSAERTGGSVSTLTIQRTQQEDSAVYLCASTPSSEGKGDTEAFFGQGTRLTVV.

The rearrangement joins TRBV11-2 to TRBJ1-2; 8 nucleotides match TRBD1. Germline trimming cut 5 bases from V and 4 bases from J; bases unmatched to any gene: 15. This CDR3 has 17 amino acids. Germline values: CDR1 SGHAT, CDR2 FQNNGV. In DNA form, the CDR3 reads TGTGCCAGCAGCCTCCTTAGGAGACAGGGGAGTTCCTATGGCTACACCTTC. Amino acid sequence: CASSLLRRQGSSYGYTF.

The chain joins TRBV30 to TRBJ1-2, with 9 bases identical to TRBD1. Trimming cost V 4 bases and J 6 bases; bases outside gene matches: 3. CDR3 length equals 12 residues. Germline CDR1 and CDR2: GTSNPN and SVGIG (reference sequence). The chain's CDR3 is CAWTRDRDGYTF. Written as DNA, the CDR3 is TGTGCCTGGACCCGGGACAGGGATGGCTACACCTTC.

The chain carries TRBV7-2 and TRBJ1-1; TRBD1 is a possible D gene (5 bases). CDR3 length: 12 residues. Per germline, CDR1 SGHTA and CDR2 FQGNSA. V lost 5 bases to trimming and J lost 5 bases, with 9 bases between them. The CDR3 spells CASSQDSTEAFF. As DNA, the CDR3 is TGTGCCAGCAGCCAAGACAGTACTGAAGCTTTCTTT. The full variable domain, with the rest looked up from reference TRBV7-2 and TRBJ1-1, is GAGVSQSPSNKVTEKGKDVELRCDPISGHTALYWYRQSLGQGLEFLIYFQGNSAPDKSGLPSDRFSAERTGGSVSTLTIQRTQQEDSAVYLCASSQDSTEAFFGQGTRLTVV.

The V and J genes are TRBV20-1 and TRBJ2-5; 7 positions agree with TRBD1. Germline V CDR1 and CDR2: DFQATT, SNEGSKA (reference sequence). The CDR3 has 11 amino acids. With 6 bases clipped from V and 5 bases from J, the junction kept 3 bases outside the gene matches. The CDR3: CSAQTGETQYF. The CDR3 DNA reads TGCAGTGCGCAGACAGGGGAGACCCAGTACTTC.